This T cell receptor (beta chain) was recorded in a study of identical twins. General observations from the study: Out-of-frame alpha sequences common to twins exhibited a surplus of low generation probability. In drawing conclusions, the study used cross-sectional statistical analysis and did not follow the same donors.

As for this clonotype: Its antigen is unidentified. One end of the junction fails to match germline, which may point to a read error.

The CDR3 extends over 12 amino acids. CDR1 is SNHLY, CDR2 FYNNEI, per germline. One entry per CDR3 protein results from TCRdb running MiXCR on the 5' RACE reads. This table has 570,000 or so distinct CDR3 sequences, 9.6% appearing once. The same data also went into a second study, on yellow fever vaccine responses in identical twins.

The receptor's source is a woman in her late teens or twenties in good health. Sequencing was done on a sample of PBMCs. V is TRBV2 and J is TRBJ2-1; D perhaps matches TRBD1 (6 bases). CDR3 amino acids: CVSSVNQGTKVF. The CDR3 DNA sequence: TGTGTCAGCAGTGTCAATCAGGGGACGAAGGTCTTC.